These 11 T cell receptor beta chains were sequenced from one sample in a study of blood T cell repertoires in COVID-19. Profiling relied on immunoSEQ multiplex PCR, and the TCRdb table lists in-frame clones only, not all of them. The sample contains approximately 280,000 clones, around 87% of which appear only once. Specimen: PBMCs or T cells enriched from blood (not recorded which). These receptors were taken from a woman under 30 with acute COVID-19.

This clone was seen a single time. The genes are TRBV11-3 and TRBJ2-7, with 7 bases identical to TRBD2. The germline V gene has CDR1 SGHNT and CDR2 YENEEA. The CDR3 length is 13 residues. V shed 1 base and J 6 bases; nucleotides not matched to a gene: 3. CDR3 sequence reads: CASSLAPSGEQYF. The CDR3 DNA is TGTGCCAGCAGCTTAGCTCCTAGCGGCGAGCAGTACTTC.

The V gene is TRBV2, the J gene TRBJ1-6; 9 bases agree with TRBD1. This CDR3 comprises 17 residues. J lost 4 bases, V lost 6 bases, and 10 bases had no gene match. Germline lookup yields CDR1 SNHLY and CDR2 FYNNEI. The CDR3 DNA is TGTGCCAGCAGACCCATCCTGGACAGGGGTTATAATTCACCCCTCCACTTT. The encoded protein is CASRPILDRGYNSPLHF.

The chain recombines TRBV5-8 with TRBJ2-1; 9 bases fit TRBD1. The CDR3 contains 16 residues. J was trimmed by 2 bases and V by 4 bases; bases with no gene match: 7. Germline CDR1 reads SGHTS; CDR2 reads YDEGEE. The CDR3 sequence is CASSQYTGGAYNEQFF. Written as DNA, the CDR3 is TGTGCCAGCAGCCAATACACAGGGGGCGCCTACAATGAGCAGTTCTTC.

The chain links TRBV14 to TRBJ2-3; 8 bases match TRBD2. This CDR3 is 16 amino acids long. The germline V gene has CDR1 SGHDN and CDR2 FVKESK. With 0 bases clipped from V and 5 bases from J, the junction kept 7 bases outside the gene matches. The CDR3 region is CASSQDGLAQVDTQYF. CDR3 bases: TGTGCCAGCAGCCAAGATGGACTAGCCCAGGTAGATACGCAGTATTTT.

The CDR3 DNA reads TGTGCCAGCAGCTTAGGACTACGCCCCTACGAGCAGTACTTC. Residues: CASSLGLRPYEQYF. This chain joins TRBV7-2 and TRBJ2-7; weak D call: TRBD2 (5 bases). V lost 1 base and J lost 2, with 9 bases in between. Germline CDR1 SGHTA, CDR2 FQGNSA. The CDR3 length is 14 residues.

The J gene is TRBJ2-7, the V gene TRBV5-5; possibly TRBD1 for D (5 bases). V was pared by 1 base and J by 5 bases, with 13 bases between. Germline V gives CDR1 SGHKS, CDR2 YYEKEE (reference sequence). The CDR3 loop spans 14 amino acids. CDR3 nucleotide sequence: TGTGCCAGCAGCTTGTCAGGGTATCGGGACGAGCAGTACTTC. Its protein product is CASSLSGYRDEQYF. The full variable domain, its missing parts supplied by reference TRBV5-5 and TRBJ2-7, is DAGVTQSPTHLIKTRGQQVTLRCSPISGHKSVSWYQQVLGQGPQFIFQYYEKEERGRGNFPDRFSARQFPNYSSELNVNALLLGDSALYLCASSLSGYRDEQYFGPGTRLTVT.

The chain couples TRBV5-4 to TRBJ2-1, with 7 bases fitting TRBD1. J lost 6 bases, V lost 2 bases, and 11 bases had no gene match. From germline, CDR1 is SGHNT and CDR2 YYREEE (reference sequence). This CDR3 region has 16 residues. CDR3 in amino acids: CASSFLQGQGINEQFF. The CDR3 DNA reads TGTGCCAGCAGCTTCCTACAGGGGCAAGGGATCAATGAGCAGTTCTTC.

V usage is TRBV4-1 and J usage is TRBJ2-7; TRBD2 aligns across 9 bases. Germline CDR1 reads MGHRA; CDR2 reads YSYEKL. Trimming at V came to 3 bases and at J to 3 bases, leaving 6 bases not matched to a gene. The CDR3 length is 15 residues. In nucleotides, the CDR3 is TGCGCCAGCAGCCACATAGCGGGAGCGGGCTACGAGCAGTACTTC. Protein: CASSHIAGAGYEQYF.

The chain has TRBV7-9 and TRBJ2-1, with a weak D call TRBD2 (5 bases). The CDR3 is 16 amino acids. Trimming took off 5 bases at V and 2 bases at J, with 16 bases between the two ends. CDR1 and CDR2 from the germline V gene are SEHNR and FQNEAQ (reference sequence). The CDR3 spells CASSALRSGAYNEQFF. CDR3 coding DNA: TGTGCCAGCAGCGCCCTCCGGTCCGGGGCCTACAATGAGCAGTTCTTC.

The CDR3 is CASSLDRGLAGNNEQFF. The CDR3 DNA reads as TGTGCCAGCAGCTTAGATCGGGGACTAGCGGGAAACAATGAGCAGTTCTTC. The chain is built from TRBV11-3 and TRBJ2-1; 13 nucleotides match TRBD2. The CDR3 sequence is 17 residues long. Per the germline V gene, CDR1 is SGHNT and CDR2 is YENEEA. With V trimmed by 0 bases and J by 5 bases, 4 bases remained unmatched.

The gene calls are TRBV5-6 and TRBJ2-1; 9 bases match TRBD1. Germline CDR1 and CDR2: SGHDT and YYEEEE. The V gene end was trimmed by 1 base and the J gene end by 8 bases; junction bases not matched to a gene: 13. This CDR3 has 17 amino acids. CDR3 protein: CASSLYQTGTGYDEQFF. The CDR3 nucleotides read TGTGCCAGCAGCTTGTACCAGACCGGGACAGGGTATGATGAGCAGTTCTTC.